These 14 T cell receptor beta chains came from one sample sequenced in a study of blood T cell repertoires in COVID-19. The method was immunoSEQ multiplex PCR; TCRdb's version includes in-frame clones alone and lacks a portion of them. The data hold about 110,000 clones, with 69% observed a single time. The specimen sequenced was peripheral blood. The origin of the receptors is a man older than 75 with acute or convalescent COVID-19.

The chain uses TRBV20-1 and TRBJ1-2; a possible D gene is TRBD1 (5 bases). This CDR3 comprises 13 residues. V was cut by 3 bases and J by 2 bases, with 10 bases left in between. Germline CDR1 and CDR2: DFQATT and SNEGSKA (reference sequence). CDR3: CSASRDRNYGYTF. CDR3 DNA: TGCAGTGCTAGTCGCGACAGAAACTATGGCTACACCTTC.

V usage is TRBV6-6 and J usage is TRBJ2-7, with no clear D. The CDR3 is 14 amino acids. Trimming cost V 6 bases and J 1 base, with 13 bases left between them. Germline CDR1 and CDR2: MNHNY and SVGAGI (reference sequence). CDR3 DNA: TGTGCCAGCAGCCCTACGCGGAATTCCTACGAGCAGTACTTC. It codes for CASSPTRNSYEQYF.

The J gene is TRBJ2-7, the V gene TRBV28; TRBD1 aligns across 7 bases. J was trimmed by 6 bases and V by 5 bases; bases with no gene match: 10. In germline, CDR1 is MDHEN, CDR2 SYDVKM. The CDR3 has 14 amino acids. The CDR3 DNA reads as TGTGCCAGCAGTCGTCGACAGGGCCGCGGCGAGCAGTACTTC. Translation gives CASSRRQGRGEQYF.

The V and J genes are TRBV24-1 and TRBJ2-1; 10 nucleotides line up with TRBD2. The CDR3 has 17 residues. CDR1 KGHDR and CDR2 SFDVKD come from the germline V gene. V was clipped by 5 bases and J by 4 bases; unmatched bases: 10. CDR3 nucleotides: TGTGCCACCAGTGGAGTAGCGGGAGGACCCTCATACAATGAGCAGTTCTTC. Amino acids: CATSGVAGGPSYNEQFF.

The genes are TRBV19 and TRBJ2-7, with 8 bases fitting TRBD2. This CDR3 spans 14 amino acids. V lost 5 bases to trimming and J lost 2 bases; unmatched junction nucleotides: 5. In germline, CDR1 is LNHDA, CDR2 SQIVND (reference sequence). In DNA form, the CDR3 reads TGTGCCAGTAGTGCGGGGGGCCCTACCTACGAGCAGTACTTC. Residues: CASSAGGPTYEQYF.

This clone was found once. This chain links TRBV5-3 with TRBJ2-1, with 7 positions matching TRBD2. TRBV5-3 is classed as an ORF, of uncertain function. The CDR3 spans 15 residues. The ends lost 4 bases at V and 5 bases at J; junction bases unmatched: 9. CDR3 sequence (DNA): TGTGCCAGAAGCCGTGCCGGGAGGAGCCACAATGAGCAGTTCTTC. Amino acid sequence: CARSRAGRSHNEQFF.

The CDR3 region has the DNA TGTGCCAGCAGCCAAGGGGCTTCGGTACGCTACAATGAGCAGTTCTTC. This encodes CASSQGASVRYNEQFF. The chain carries TRBV7-8 and TRBJ2-1; tentative D call: TRBD1 (5 bases). CDR1 SGHVS and CDR2 FQNEAQ come from the germline V gene. The CDR3 runs to 16 residues. Trimming left V 5 bases short and J 3 bases short, with 17 bases between.

V is TRBV25-1 and J is TRBJ2-5; possible D gene TRBD1, 5 bases. This CDR3 has 11 amino acids. Trimming left V 4 bases short and J 10 bases short, with 10 bases between. Germline V gene data show CDR1 as MGHDK and CDR2 as SYGVNS. CDR3 residues: CASSVGQDQYF. Written as DNA, the CDR3 is TGTGCCAGCAGTGTGGGGCAGGACCAGTACTTC.

The chain employs TRBV28 and TRBJ1-5; a possible D gene is TRBD1 (5 bases). V was clipped by 5 bases and J by 6 bases, with 14 bases between them. Germline lookup yields CDR1 MDHEN and CDR2 SYDVKM. The CDR3 has 14 residues. CDR3 bases: TGTGCCAGCAGTCCCGGTTGGGGCAGTCAGCCCCAGCATTTT. This codes for CASSPGWGSQPQHF.

The chain joins TRBV29-1 to TRBJ2-5; D remains ambiguous. CDR3 length equals 13 residues. Germline lookup yields CDR1 SQVTM and CDR2 ANQGSEA. CDR3 region: CSVLVGFGETQYF. As DNA, the CDR3 is TGCAGTGTTCTGGTTGGTTTCGGGGAGACCCAGTACTTC.

The chain carries TRBV9 and TRBJ1-4; no reliable D call. CDR3 length equals 14 residues. Germline loops: CDR1 SGDLS, CDR2 YYNGEE. The V gene lost 7 bases and the J gene lost 0 bases, with 10 bases spanning the gap. The CDR3 sequence: CASAVSATNEKLFF. CDR3 sequence (DNA): TGTGCCAGCGCGGTTAGTGCAACTAATGAAAAACTGTTTTTT.

The chain is built from TRBV5-6 and TRBJ1-4; the D gene is possibly TRBD1 (5 bases). The CDR3 covers 14 residues. The germline CDR1 and CDR2 sequences are SGHDT and YYEEEE. The V and J ends lost 5 bases and 4 bases respectively, with 12 bases between them. CDR3 in DNA: TGTGCCAGCAGTGCGGGACGGAGTAATGAAAAACTGTTTTTT. Amino acid sequence: CASSAGRSNEKLFF.

J is TRBJ2-7 and V is TRBV5-6, with 10 bases that match TRBD1. CDR3 length: 16 amino acids. Germline loops: CDR1 SGHDT, CDR2 YYEEEE. Trimming took 1 base from V and 1 from J; bases not matched to a gene: 5. Written as DNA, the CDR3 is TGTGCCAGCAGCTTGTCAAGGGACAGGGGATCCTACGAGCAGTACTTC. Protein product: CASSLSRDRGSYEQYF. Looking up the rest from reference TRBV5-6 and TRBJ2-7 gives the full variable domain: DAGVTQSPTHLIKTRGQQVTLRCSPKSGHDTVSWYQQALGQGPQFIFQYYEEEERQRGNFPDRFSGHQFPNYSSELNVNALLLGDSALYLCASSLSRDRGSYEQYFGPGTRLTVT.

The chain couples TRBV6-6 to TRBJ1-2; D not resolved. V gave up 6 bases and J gave up 7 bases, with 21 bases separating them. In germline, CDR1 is MNHNY, CDR2 SVGAGI (reference sequence). The CDR3 spans 15 residues. The DNA for the CDR3 is TGTGCCAGCAGCCCGGCAGCGACGGCCCGCCGTGGCTACACCTTC. It encodes CASSPAATARRGYTF.